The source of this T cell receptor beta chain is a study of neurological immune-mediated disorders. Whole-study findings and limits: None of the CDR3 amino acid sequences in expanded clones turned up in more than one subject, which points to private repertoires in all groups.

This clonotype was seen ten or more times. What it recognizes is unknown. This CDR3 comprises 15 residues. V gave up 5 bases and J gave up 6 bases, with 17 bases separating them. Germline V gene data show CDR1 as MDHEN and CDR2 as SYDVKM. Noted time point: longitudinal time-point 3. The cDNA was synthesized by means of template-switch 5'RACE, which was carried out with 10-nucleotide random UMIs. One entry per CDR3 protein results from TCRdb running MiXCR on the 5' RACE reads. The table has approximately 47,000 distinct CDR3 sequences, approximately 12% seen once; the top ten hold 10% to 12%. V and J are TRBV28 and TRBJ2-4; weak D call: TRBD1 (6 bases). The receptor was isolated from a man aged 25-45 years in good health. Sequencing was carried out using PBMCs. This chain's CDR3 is CASSLTQTGRNIQYF. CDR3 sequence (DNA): TGTGCCAGCAGTCTCACCCAGACAGGTCGAAACATTCAGTACTTC.